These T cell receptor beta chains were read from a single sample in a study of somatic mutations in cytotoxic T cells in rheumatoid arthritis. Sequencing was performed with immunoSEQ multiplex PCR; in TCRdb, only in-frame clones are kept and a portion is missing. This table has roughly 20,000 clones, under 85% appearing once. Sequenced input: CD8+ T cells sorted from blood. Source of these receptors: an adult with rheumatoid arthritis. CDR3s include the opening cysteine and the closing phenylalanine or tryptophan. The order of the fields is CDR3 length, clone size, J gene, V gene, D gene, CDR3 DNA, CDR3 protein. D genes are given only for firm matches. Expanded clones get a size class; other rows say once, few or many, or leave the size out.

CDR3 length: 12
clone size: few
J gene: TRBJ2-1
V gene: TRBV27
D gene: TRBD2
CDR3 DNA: TGTGCCAGCAGTCCTTTAGCGGGACTGCAGTTCTTC
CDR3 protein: CASSPLAGLQFF

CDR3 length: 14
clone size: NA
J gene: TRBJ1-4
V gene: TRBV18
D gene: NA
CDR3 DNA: TGTGCCAGCTCACGTATAGGGGGTAATGAAAAACTGTTTTTT
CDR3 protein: CASSRIGGNEKLFF

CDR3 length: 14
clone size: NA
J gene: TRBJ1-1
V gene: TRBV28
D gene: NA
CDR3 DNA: TGTGCCAGCTCCTGGGAGACAGCGAACACTGAAGCTTTCTTT
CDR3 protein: CASSWETANTEAFF

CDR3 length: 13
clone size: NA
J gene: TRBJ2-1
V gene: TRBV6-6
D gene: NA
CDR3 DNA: TGTGCCAGCAGTTACCCTATATACAATGAGCAGTTCTTC
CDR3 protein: CASSYPIYNEQFF

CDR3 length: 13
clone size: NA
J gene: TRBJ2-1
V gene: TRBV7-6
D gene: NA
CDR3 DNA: TGTGCCAGCAGCTTAGGAGAGTACAATGAGCAGTTCTTC
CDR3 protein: CASSLGEYNEQFF

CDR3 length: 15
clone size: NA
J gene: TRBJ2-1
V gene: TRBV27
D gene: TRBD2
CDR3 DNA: TGTGCCAGCAGTTTACAAGCGGGGGGAGACAATGAGCAGTTCTTC
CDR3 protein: CASSLQAGGDNEQFF

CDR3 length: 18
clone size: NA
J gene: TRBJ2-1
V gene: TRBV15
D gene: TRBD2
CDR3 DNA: TGTGCCACCAGCAGAGAAGGGGGTAGCGGGAACCCTTACAATGAGCAGTTCTTC
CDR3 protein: CATSREGGSGNPYNEQFF

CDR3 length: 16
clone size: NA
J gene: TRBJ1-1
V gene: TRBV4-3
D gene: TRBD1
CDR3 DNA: TGCGCCAGCAGCCAGCGACCACAGGGGGAGGTCACTGAAGCTTTCTTT
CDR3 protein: CASSQRPQGEVTEAFF

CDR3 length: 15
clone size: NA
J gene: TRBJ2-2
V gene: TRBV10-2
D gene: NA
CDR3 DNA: TGCGCCAGCAGTAAGATGACAGGGAACACCGGGGAGCTGTTTTTT
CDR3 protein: CASSKMTGNTGELFF

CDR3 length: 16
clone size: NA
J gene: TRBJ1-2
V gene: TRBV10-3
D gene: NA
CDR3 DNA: TGTGCCATCAGTGAGTCCTGGACACCAACGGCCTATGGCTACACCTTC
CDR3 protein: CAISESWTPTAYGYTF

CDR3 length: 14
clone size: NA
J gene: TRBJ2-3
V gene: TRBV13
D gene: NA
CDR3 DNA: TGTGCCAGCAGCCCCCCCGAGGCGGCAGATACGCAGTATTTT
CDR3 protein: CASSPPEAADTQYF

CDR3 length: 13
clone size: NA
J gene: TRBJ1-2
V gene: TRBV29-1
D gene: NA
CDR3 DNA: TGCAGTGGGCGGGATGGTGGGGGGCATGGCTACACCTTC
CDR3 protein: CSGRDGGGHGYTF

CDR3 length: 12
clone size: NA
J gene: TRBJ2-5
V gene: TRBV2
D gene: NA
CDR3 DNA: TGTGCCAGCAGACGGGACCAAGAGACCCAGTACTTC
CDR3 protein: CASRRDQETQYF

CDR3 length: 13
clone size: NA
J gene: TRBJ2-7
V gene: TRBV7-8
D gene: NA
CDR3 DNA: TGTGCCAGCAGCCTCTCTCCGTCCTACGAGCAGTACTTC
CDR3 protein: CASSLSPSYEQYF

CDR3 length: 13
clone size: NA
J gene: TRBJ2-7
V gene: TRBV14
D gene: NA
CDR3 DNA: TGTGCCAGCAGCCAAGAACATCACTACGAGCAGTACTTC
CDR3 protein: CASSQEHHYEQYF

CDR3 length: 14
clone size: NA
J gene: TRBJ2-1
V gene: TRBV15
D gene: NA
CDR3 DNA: TGTGCCACCAGCAGAGATTTTTGGGACAATGAGCAGTTCTTC
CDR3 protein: CATSRDFWDNEQFF

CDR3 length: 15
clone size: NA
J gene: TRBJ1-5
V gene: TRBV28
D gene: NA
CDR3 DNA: TGTGCCAGCAGCCTCCGCAGGGATGGCAATCAGCCCCAGCATTTT
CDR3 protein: CASSLRRDGNQPQHF

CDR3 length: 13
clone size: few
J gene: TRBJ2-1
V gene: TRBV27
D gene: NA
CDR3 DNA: TGTGCCAGCAGAGCCTGGGGGGAAGACGAGCAGTTCTTC
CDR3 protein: CASRAWGEDEQFF

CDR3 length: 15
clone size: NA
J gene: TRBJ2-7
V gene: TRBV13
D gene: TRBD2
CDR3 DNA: TGTGCCAGCAGCCTCCCTACTAGCGCGGTCCACGAGCAGTACTTC
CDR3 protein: CASSLPTSAVHEQYF

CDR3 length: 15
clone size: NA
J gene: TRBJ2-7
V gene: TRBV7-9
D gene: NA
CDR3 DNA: TGTGCCAGCAGCTCAACTGTCATACAGGGTCACGAGCAGTACTTC
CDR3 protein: CASSSTVIQGHEQYF

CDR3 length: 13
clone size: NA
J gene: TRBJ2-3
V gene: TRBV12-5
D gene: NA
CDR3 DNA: TGTGCTAGTCAGAACAGCGGCACAGATACGCAGTATTTT
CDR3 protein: CASQNSGTDTQYF

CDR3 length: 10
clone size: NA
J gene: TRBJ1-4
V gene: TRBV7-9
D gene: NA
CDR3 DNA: TGTGCCACGGAGGATGAAAAACTGTTTTTT
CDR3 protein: CATEDEKLFF

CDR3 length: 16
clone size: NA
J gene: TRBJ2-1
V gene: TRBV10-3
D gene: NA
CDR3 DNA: TGTGCCATCAGTGAAGGGGTCCAGGGCTTTTACAATGAGCAGTTCTTC
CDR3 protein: CAISEGVQGFYNEQFF

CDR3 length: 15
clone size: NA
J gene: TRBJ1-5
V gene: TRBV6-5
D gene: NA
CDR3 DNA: TGTGCCAGCAGTTACGGGGGCAGGAGTAATCAGCCCCAGCATTTT
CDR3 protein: CASSYGGRSNQPQHF

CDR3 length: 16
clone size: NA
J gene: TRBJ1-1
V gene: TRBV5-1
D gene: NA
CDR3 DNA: TGCGCCAGCAGCTTGGATCGCCGGGGGAGCTGGACTGAAGCTTTCTTT
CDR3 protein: CASSLDRRGSWTEAFF

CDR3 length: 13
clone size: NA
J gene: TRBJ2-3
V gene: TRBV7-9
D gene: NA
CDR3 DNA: TGTGCCAGCAGCCCCTCCAGCACAGATACGCAGTATTTT
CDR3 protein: CASSPSSTDTQYF

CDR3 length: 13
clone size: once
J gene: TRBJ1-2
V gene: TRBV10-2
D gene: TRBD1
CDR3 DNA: TGCGCCAGCAGTCCCGGGACAGGGGGACGCTACACCTTC
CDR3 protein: CASSPGTGGRYTF

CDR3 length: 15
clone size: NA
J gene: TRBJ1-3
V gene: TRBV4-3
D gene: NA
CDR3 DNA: TGCGCCAGCAGCCAAGATAGGGGCGGCCGGAACACCATATATTTT
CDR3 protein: CASSQDRGGRNTIYF

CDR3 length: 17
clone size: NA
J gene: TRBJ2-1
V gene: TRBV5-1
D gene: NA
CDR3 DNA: TGCGCCAGCAGCCCCGCCGCGGGGGACAGGACCTACAATGAGCAGTTCTTC
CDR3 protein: CASSPAAGDRTYNEQFF

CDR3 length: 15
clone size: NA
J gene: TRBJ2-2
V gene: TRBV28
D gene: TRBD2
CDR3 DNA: TGTGCCAGCAGTTTCGGGACTAGCGCGACCGGGGAGCTGTTTTTT
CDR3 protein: CASSFGTSATGELFF

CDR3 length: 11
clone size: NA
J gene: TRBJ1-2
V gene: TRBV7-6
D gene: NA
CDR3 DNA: TGTGCCAGCAGCAAACAAGGGGGCTACACCTTC
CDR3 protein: CASSKQGGYTF

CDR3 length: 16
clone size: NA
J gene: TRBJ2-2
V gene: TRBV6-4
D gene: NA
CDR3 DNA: TGTGCCAGCAGTGAGAGCCACAGATCCGACACCGGGGAGCTGTTTTTT
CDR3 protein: CASSESHRSDTGELFF

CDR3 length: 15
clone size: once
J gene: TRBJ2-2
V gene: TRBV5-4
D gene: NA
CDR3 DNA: TGTGCCAGCAGCGTGGGACTGGCGAACACCGGGGAGCTGTTTTTT
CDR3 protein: CASSVGLANTGELFF

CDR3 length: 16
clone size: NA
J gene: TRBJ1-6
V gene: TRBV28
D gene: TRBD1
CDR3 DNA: TGTGCCAGCAGTTCCTATCCGGGACAGATGAATTCACCCCTCCACTTT
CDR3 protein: CASSSYPGQMNSPLHF

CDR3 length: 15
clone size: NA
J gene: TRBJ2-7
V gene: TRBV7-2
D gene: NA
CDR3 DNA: TGTGCCAGCAGCTTAGACGTGGGGCCGCCCTACGAGCAGTACTTC
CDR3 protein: CASSLDVGPPYEQYF

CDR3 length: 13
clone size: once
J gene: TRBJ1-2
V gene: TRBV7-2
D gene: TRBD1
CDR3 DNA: TGTGCCAGCTCAGGGACAGGGGGCGGTGGCTACACCTTC
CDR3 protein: CASSGTGGGGYTF

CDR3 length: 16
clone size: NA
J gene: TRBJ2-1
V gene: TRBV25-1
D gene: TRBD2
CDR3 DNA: TGTGCCAGCAGGGAAGGACTAGCGGGAGTGGACAATGAGCAGTTCTTC
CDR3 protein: CASREGLAGVDNEQFF

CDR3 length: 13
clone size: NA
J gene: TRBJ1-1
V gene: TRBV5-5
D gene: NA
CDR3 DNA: TGTGCCAGCAGCTTGGGGGACACCTCTGAAGCTTTCTTT
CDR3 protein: CASSLGDTSEAFF

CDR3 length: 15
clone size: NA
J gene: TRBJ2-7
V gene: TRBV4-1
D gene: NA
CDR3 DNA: TGCGCCAGCAGCCAAGGCCCAGGGCGGGCCTACGAGCAGTACTTC
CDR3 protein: CASSQGPGRAYEQYF

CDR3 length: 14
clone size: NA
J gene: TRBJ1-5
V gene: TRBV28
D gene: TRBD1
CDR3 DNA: TGTGCCAGCAGTTATACAGGGGGCAATCAGCCCCAGCATTTT
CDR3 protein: CASSYTGGNQPQHF

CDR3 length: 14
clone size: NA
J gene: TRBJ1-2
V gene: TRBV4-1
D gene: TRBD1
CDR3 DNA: TGCGCCAGCAGCCAAGGCGGACAGGGAAAGGGCTACACCTTC
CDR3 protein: CASSQGGQGKGYTF

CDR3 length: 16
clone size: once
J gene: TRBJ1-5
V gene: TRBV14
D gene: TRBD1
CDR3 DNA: TGTGCGTCCACGGGACAGGGGGCGCCGAGCAATCAGCCCCAGCATTTT
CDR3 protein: CASTGQGAPSNQPQHF

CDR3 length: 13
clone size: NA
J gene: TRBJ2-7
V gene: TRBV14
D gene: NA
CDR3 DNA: TGTGCCAGCAGCCCGATCAGCTCCTACGAGCAGTACTTC
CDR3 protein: CASSPISSYEQYF

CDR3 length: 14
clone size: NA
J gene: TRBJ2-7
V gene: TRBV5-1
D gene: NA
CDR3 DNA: TGCGCCAGCAGCTTTGGAGGGGGGGGCAGCGAGCAGTACTTC
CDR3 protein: CASSFGGGGSEQYF

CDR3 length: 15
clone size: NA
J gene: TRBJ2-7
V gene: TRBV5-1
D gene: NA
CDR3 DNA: TGCGCCAGCAGCTTGGGTCGGACAGCCTCCTACGAGCAGTACTTC
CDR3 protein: CASSLGRTASYEQYF

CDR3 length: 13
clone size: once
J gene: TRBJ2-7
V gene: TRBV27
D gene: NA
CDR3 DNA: TGTGCCAGCACTTCCTCATCTAGCTACGAGCAGTACTTC
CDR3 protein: CASTSSSSYEQYF